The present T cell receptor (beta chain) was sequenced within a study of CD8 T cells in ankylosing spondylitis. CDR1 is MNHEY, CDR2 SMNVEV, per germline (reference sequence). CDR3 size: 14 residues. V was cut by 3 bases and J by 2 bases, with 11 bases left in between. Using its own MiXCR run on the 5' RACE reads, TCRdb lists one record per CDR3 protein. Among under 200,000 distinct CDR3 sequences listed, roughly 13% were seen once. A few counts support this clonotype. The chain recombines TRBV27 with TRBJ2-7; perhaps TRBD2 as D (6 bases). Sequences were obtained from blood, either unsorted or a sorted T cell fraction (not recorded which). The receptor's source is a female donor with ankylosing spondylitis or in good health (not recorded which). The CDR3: CASSFFGGTYEQYF. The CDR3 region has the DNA TGTGCCAGCAGTTTCTTCGGGGGTACCTACGAGCAGTACTTC.